This T cell receptor beta chain is drawn from a study of T cells after yellow fever vaccination. TCRdb reprocessed the 5' RACE reads via MiXCR and lists one record per CDR3 protein. The sample carries about 150,000 distinct CDR3 sequences, around 6.3% recorded once. In this sample, this clonotype turned up a few times. Germline V CDR1 and CDR2: SGHRS, YFSETQ. The V end was cut by 1 base, the J end by 1 base, with 14 bases between. The CDR3 contains 16 residues. The sequences come from CD4+ T cells sorted from PBMCs, collected 10 days after the yellow fever booster vaccination. The clonotype was recovered from a young man who received the YFV17D yellow fever vaccine. The gene calls are TRBV5-1 and TRBJ1-1; no clear D. The CDR3 is CASSLSKTSRNTEAFF. CDR3 sequence (DNA): TGCGCCAGCAGCTTGAGTAAGACAAGTAGGAACACTGAAGCTTTCTTT. The entire variable domain, with the rest obtained from reference TRBV5-1 and TRBJ1-1, is as follows: KAGVTQTPRYLIKTRGQQVTLSCSPISGHRSVSWYQQTPGQGLQFLFEYFSETQRNKGNFPGRFSGRQFSNSRSEMNVSTLELGDSALYLCASSLSKTSRNTEAFFGQGTRLTVV.